Presented here are 22 T cell receptor beta chains from one specimen sequenced in a study of OX40 agonist ivuxolimab in advanced cancers. Some clones are missing from TCRdb's copy, which holds only in-frame ones; the method was immunoSEQ multiplex PCR. The sample holds about 46,000 clones, about 79% seen once. The material was CD4+ or CD8+ T cells sorted from blood, obtained in a trial of the OX40 agonist ivuxolimab. These receptors all come from an adult with an advanced solid tumor such as melanoma, head and neck, liver or kidney cancer.

V and J are TRBV5-6 and TRBJ2-5; possibly TRBD1 or TRBD2 for D (5 bases each). CDR3 length: 14 residues. Germline CDR1 and CDR2: SGHDT and YYEEEE. Trimming took 3 bases from V and 5 from J, leaving 14 bases between them. The DNA for the CDR3 is TGTGCCAGCAGCTCGGGACCCGGTGGGGAGACCCAGTACTTC. As protein: CASSSGPGGETQYF.

The rearrangement joins TRBV11-3 to TRBJ2-3; D perhaps matches TRBD2 (5 bases). Trimming took off 5 bases at V and 1 base at J, with 16 bases between the two ends. The CDR3 contains 16 residues. In germline, CDR1 is SGHNT, CDR2 YENEEA. This chain's CDR3 is CASSRGLLLGTDTQYF. CDR3 DNA sequence: TGTGCCAGCAGCCGAGGACTGCTACTCGGCACAGATACGCAGTATTTT.

V usage is TRBV2 and J usage is TRBJ2-1; 7 positions match TRBD2. The ends lost 5 bases at V and 0 bases at J; junction bases unmatched: 4. Germline values: CDR1 SNHLY, CDR2 FYNNEI. The CDR3 contains 15 residues. The CDR3: CASSISGFSYNEQFF. In DNA form, the CDR3 reads TGTGCCAGCAGTATTAGCGGGTTCTCCTACAATGAGCAGTTCTTC. Based on the CDR3 plus reference TRBV2 and TRBJ2-1, the full variable domain is EPEVTQTPSHQVTQMGQEVILRCVPISNHLYFYWYRQILGQKVEFLVSFYNNEISEKSEIFDDQFSVERPDGSNFTLKIRSTKLEDSAMYFCASSISGFSYNEQFFGPGTRLTVL.

The rearrangement joins TRBV6-1 to TRBJ2-1; 10 positions match TRBD1. V was pared by 6 bases and J by 7 bases, with 9 bases of the junction left unmatched. Looked up from germline, CDR1 is MNHNS and CDR2 is SASEGT. CDR3 size: 15 residues. The CDR3 DNA is TGTGCCAGCAGGCGTGCGACAGGGGGCGCGAATGAGCAGTTCTTC. It specifies CASRRATGGANEQFF.

The CDR3 protein is CASTGRQGNYGYTF. The CDR3, as DNA: TGTGCCAGTACCGGGAGGCAGGGGAACTATGGCTACACCTTC. The V gene is TRBV19, the J gene TRBJ1-2; maybe TRBD1 (6 bases). CDR3 size: 14 residues. Looked up from germline, CDR1 is LNHDA and CDR2 is SQIVND (reference sequence). V was cut by 7 bases and J by 2 bases, with 14 bases left in between. Full variable domain (outside the CDR3, taken from reference TRBV19 and TRBJ1-2): DGGITQSPKYLFRKEGQNVTLSCEQNLNHDAMYWYRQDPGQGLRLIYYSQIVNDFQKGDIAEGYSVSREKKESFPLTVTSAQKNPTAFYLCASTGRQGNYGYTFGSGTRLTVV.

Only a few counts were recorded for this clone. The chain couples TRBV6-6 to TRBJ1-3; TRBD1 is a possible D gene (5 bases). Trimming stripped 6 bases from V and 2 bases from J, with 11 bases between. Germline CDR1 and CDR2: MNHNY and SVGAGI (reference sequence). The CDR3 sequence is 14 residues long. The CDR3 here is CASRAGQTGNTIYF. In DNA form, the CDR3 reads TGTGCCAGCAGGGCAGGGCAAACTGGAAACACCATATATTTT.

This rearrangement joins TRBV19 to TRBJ2-7, with TRBD2 matching 9 bases. The germline CDR1 and CDR2 sequences are LNHDA and SQIVND (reference sequence). The CDR3 contains 15 residues. V shed 5 bases, J shed 7 bases, and the junction held 12 bases outside the gene matches. Here the CDR3 reads CASSVYSGGVGEQYF. The DNA of the CDR3 is TGTGCCAGTAGTGTTTATAGCGGGGGTGTCGGGGAGCAGTACTTC.

This clone came up a few times. The chain employs TRBV7-2 and TRBJ2-5, with TRBD2 matching over 13 bases. Germline CDR1 and CDR2: SGHTA and FQGNSA. The CDR3 extends over 16 amino acids. The trim removed 4 bases at V and 7 bases at J, leaving 9 bases unmatched. The CDR3 bases are TGTGCCAGCAGCTCCCGGACTAGCGGGGGACCTGGGACCCAGTACTTC. Its translation is CASSSRTSGGPGTQYF.

The chain has TRBV18 and TRBJ1-1; D unresolved. This CDR3 has 13 amino acids. V lost 3 bases to trimming and J lost 3 bases, with 8 bases between them. Germline CDR1 and CDR2: KGHSH and LQKENI. Here the CDR3 DNA reads TGTGCCAGCTCACCGGACGGCTACACTGAAGCTTTCTTT. Amino acids: CASSPDGYTEAFF.

V usage is TRBV27 and J usage is TRBJ2-3; TRBD2 matches at 9 bases. The CDR3 extends over 17 amino acids. With 2 bases clipped from V and 2 bases from J, the junction kept 8 bases outside the gene matches. The V gene's germline CDR1 is MNHEY and CDR2 SMNVEV (reference sequence). This CDR3 is CASSLRVAGALTDTQYF. For the CDR3, the DNA is TGTGCCAGCAGTTTAAGGGTAGCGGGGGCACTCACAGATACGCAGTATTTT.

This chain connects TRBV7-9 to TRBJ1-4; 9 positions agree with TRBD1. The germline CDR1 and CDR2 sequences are SEHNR and FQNEAQ (reference sequence). The J segment lost 7 bases and the V segment lost 5 bases, leaving 8 bases of the junction unmatched. This CDR3 has 15 amino acids. The CDR3 DNA follows: TGTGCCAGCAGCAAAGGGGGACAGGGAGGTGAAAAACTGTTTTTT. The encoded protein is CASSKGGQGGEKLFF.

The chain recombines TRBV19 with TRBJ2-5, with D possibly matching TRBD1 (7 bases). The DNA end lines up better with TRBJ2-7; the J call may be wrong. The V gene's germline CDR1 is LNHDA and CDR2 SQIVND (reference sequence). The CDR3 consists of 15 residues. This CDR3 is CASSMAGQPGNEQYF. The CDR3 DNA reads as TGTGCCAGTAGTATGGCGGGACAGCCAGGAAACGAGCAGTACTTC.

The CDR3, as DNA: TGTGCCAGCAGTTCCCAGGGTCGGCGCAATCAGCCCCAGCATTTT. It yields the protein CASSSQGRRNQPQHF. This chain links TRBV27 with TRBJ1-5; weak D call: TRBD1 (5 bases). The V and J ends lost 4 bases and 2 bases respectively, with 12 bases between them. Germline V gene lookup returns CDR1 MNHEY and CDR2 SMNVEV (reference sequence). The CDR3 extends over 15 amino acids.

There are a few counts of this clone. This chain uses TRBV6-6 with TRBJ1-1, with D tentatively TRBD1 (6 bases). Germline CDR1 is MNHNY and CDR2 is SVGAGI (reference sequence). V lost 6 bases, J lost 5 bases, and 16 bases lay in between. The CDR3 is 14 residues long. The chain's CDR3 is CASSPGELGTEAFF. CDR3 DNA sequence: TGTGCCAGCAGCCCAGGGGAATTAGGGACTGAAGCTTTCTTT.

In its sample, this clone was seen a few times. V is TRBV10-1 and J is TRBJ1-3; D gene ambiguous. The CDR3 covers 13 residues. CDR1 is WNHNN and CDR2 is SYGVQD in the germline V gene (reference sequence). Trimming took off 3 bases at V and 4 bases at J, with 7 bases between the two ends. DNA of the CDR3: TGCGCCAGCAGTGAAGTTCCAGGAAACACCATATATTTT. Amino acid sequence: CASSEVPGNTIYF.

The chain couples TRBV5-1 to TRBJ1-1; TRBD1 agrees at 9 bases. V shed 4 bases and J 4 bases; nucleotides not matched to a gene: 8. Looked up from germline, CDR1 is SGHRS and CDR2 is YFSETQ. CDR3 length equals 15 residues. The CDR3 coding sequence is TGCGCCAGCAGCATGGGACAGGGAGGTCGCACTGAAGCTTTCTTT. Amino acid sequence: CASSMGQGGRTEAFF.

This sequence joins TRBV19 and TRBJ1-2; D gene ambiguous. CDR1 is LNHDA, CDR2 SQIVND, per germline (reference sequence). Trimming removed 6 bases at V and 7 bases at J, with 21 bases between. CDR3 length equals 15 residues. CDR3 in DNA: TGTGCCAGTAGCCCGGCTTCGGGTGGAAGTCGTGGCTACACCTTC. Translated, it gives CASSPASGGSRGYTF. Full variable domain (rest looked up from reference TRBV19 and TRBJ1-2): DGGITQSPKYLFRKEGQNVTLSCEQNLNHDAMYWYRQDPGQGLRLIYYSQIVNDFQKGDIAEGYSVSREKKESFPLTVTSAQKNPTAFYLCASSPASGGSRGYTFGSGTRLTVV.

V and J are TRBV5-1 and TRBJ2-3, with 9 bases that match TRBD2. The CDR3 contains 16 residues. Trimming at V came to 0 bases and at J to 1 base, leaving 3 bases not matched to a gene. The germline gives CDR1 SGHRS, CDR2 YFSETQ. CDR3 bases: TGCGCCAGCAGCTTGGAGGCTAGCGGGGGCACAGATACGCAGTATTTT. Its protein is CASSLEASGGTDTQYF.

The V gene is TRBV5-1, the J gene TRBJ1-1; 11 bases fit TRBD1. V was pared by 4 bases and J by 7 bases, with 6 bases of the junction left unmatched. Per the germline V gene, CDR1 is SGHRS and CDR2 is YFSETQ. The CDR3 has 14 residues. CDR3 residues: CASSGDRGTGEAFF. Written as DNA, the CDR3 is TGCGCCAGCAGCGGGGACAGGGGGACGGGTGAAGCTTTCTTT.

V and J are TRBV30 and TRBJ1-2; no clear D. The CDR3 consists of 12 residues. Germline lookup yields CDR1 GTSNPN and CDR2 SVGIG (reference sequence). Trimming pared 2 bases from V and 5 bases from J, leaving 9 bases between. The CDR3 nucleotides are TGTGCCTGGAGTTTGGCCCTATATGGCTACACCTTC. Translation: CAWSLALYGYTF.

This sequence joins TRBV2 and TRBJ1-2; D not resolved. The CDR3 extends over 15 amino acids. Germline loops: CDR1 SNHLY, CDR2 FYNNEI. Trimming shortened V by 0 bases and J by 8 bases, and 16 bases separated the two germline ends. CDR3 region: CASSEAADWVSGYTF. DNA for the CDR3: TGTGCCAGCAGTGAAGCGGCCGATTGGGTTTCCGGCTACACCTTC.

This chain links TRBV10-1 with TRBJ1-3; maybe TRBD1 (5 bases). Looked up from germline, CDR1 is WNHNN and CDR2 is SYGVQD (reference sequence). This CDR3 contains 15 residues. V lost 7 bases and J lost 0, with 13 bases in between. The DNA for the CDR3 is TGCGCCAGCACGAGGGACGCCAACTCTGGAAACACCATATATTTT. The encoded protein is CASTRDANSGNTIYF.